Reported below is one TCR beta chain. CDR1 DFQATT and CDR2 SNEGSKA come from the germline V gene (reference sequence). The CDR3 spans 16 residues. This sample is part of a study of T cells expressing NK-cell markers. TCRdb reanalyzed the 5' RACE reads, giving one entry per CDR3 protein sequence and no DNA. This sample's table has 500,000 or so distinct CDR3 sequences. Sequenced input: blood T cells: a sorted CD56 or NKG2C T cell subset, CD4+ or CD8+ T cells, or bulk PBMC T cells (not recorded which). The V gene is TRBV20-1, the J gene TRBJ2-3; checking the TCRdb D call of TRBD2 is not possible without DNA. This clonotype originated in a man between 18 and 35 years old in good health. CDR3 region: CSARNPASGRADTQYF.